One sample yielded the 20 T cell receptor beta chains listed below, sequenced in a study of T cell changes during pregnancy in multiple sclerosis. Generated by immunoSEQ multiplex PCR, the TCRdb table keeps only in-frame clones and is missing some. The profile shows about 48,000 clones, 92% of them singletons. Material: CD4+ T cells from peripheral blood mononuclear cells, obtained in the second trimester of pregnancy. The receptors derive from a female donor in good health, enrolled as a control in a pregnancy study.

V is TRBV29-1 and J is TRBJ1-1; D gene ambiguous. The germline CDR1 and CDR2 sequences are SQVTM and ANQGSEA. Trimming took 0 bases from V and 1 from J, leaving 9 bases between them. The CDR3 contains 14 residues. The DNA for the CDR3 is TGCAGCGTTGAAGATGACCGGGGGAACACTGAAGCTTTCTTT. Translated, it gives CSVEDDRGNTEAFF.

CDR3 DNA sequence: TGTGCCAGTAGTCGGAGGCTCCCTCGACAATACGAGCAGTACTTC. It yields the protein CASSRRLPRQYEQYF. The chain links TRBV19 to TRBJ2-7; D perhaps matches TRBD2 (5 bases). Looked up from germline, CDR1 is LNHDA and CDR2 is SQIVND (reference sequence). Trimming cost V 5 bases and J 4 bases, with 18 bases left between them. The CDR3 is 15 residues long.

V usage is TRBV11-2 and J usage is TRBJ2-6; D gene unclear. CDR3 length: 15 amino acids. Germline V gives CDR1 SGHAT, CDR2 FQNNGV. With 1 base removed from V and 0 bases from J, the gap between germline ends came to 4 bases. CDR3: CASSLGDSGANVLTF. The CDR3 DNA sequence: TGTGCCAGCAGCTTAGGAGACTCTGGGGCCAACGTCCTGACTTTC.

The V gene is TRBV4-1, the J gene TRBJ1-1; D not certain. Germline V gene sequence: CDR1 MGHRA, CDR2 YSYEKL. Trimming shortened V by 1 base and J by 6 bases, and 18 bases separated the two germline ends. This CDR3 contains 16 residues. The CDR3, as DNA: TGCGCCAGCAGCCAAGCCGTTCCGGGCCTGGGAGCTGAAGCTTTCTTT. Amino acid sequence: CASSQAVPGLGAEAFF.

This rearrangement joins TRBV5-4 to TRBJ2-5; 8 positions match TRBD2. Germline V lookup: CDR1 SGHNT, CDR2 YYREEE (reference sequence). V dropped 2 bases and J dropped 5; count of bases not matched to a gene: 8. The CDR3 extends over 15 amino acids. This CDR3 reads CASSLRRGAGETQYF. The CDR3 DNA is TGTGCCAGCAGCTTACGGCGGGGGGCGGGGGAGACCCAGTACTTC.

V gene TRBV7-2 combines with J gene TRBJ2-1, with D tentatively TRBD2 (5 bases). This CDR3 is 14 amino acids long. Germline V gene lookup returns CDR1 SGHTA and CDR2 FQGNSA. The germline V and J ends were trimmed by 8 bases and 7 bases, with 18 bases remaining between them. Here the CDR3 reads CASAGLPPKNEQFF. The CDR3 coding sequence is TGTGCCAGCGCGGGCCTCCCGCCGAAAAATGAGCAGTTCTTC.

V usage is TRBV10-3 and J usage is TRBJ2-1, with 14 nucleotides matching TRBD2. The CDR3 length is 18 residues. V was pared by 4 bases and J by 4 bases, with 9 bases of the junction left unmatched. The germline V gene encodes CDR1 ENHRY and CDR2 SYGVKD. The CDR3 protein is CAISAPGTSGSQYNEQFF. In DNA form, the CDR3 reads TGTGCCATCAGTGCCCCCGGGACTAGCGGGAGCCAATACAATGAGCAGTTCTTC.

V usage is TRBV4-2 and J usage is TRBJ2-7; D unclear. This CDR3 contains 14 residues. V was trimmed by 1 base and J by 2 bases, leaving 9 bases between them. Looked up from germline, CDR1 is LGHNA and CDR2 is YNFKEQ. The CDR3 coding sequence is TGTGCCAGCAGCCAAGCTGACAAGGCCTACGAGCAGTACTTC. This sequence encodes CASSQADKAYEQYF.

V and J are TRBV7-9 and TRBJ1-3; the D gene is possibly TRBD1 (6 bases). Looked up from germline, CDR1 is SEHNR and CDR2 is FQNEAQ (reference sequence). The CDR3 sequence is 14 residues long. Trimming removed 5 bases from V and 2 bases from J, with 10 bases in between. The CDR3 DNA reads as TGTGCCAGCAGCCCCGGACAGCCTGGAAACACCATATATTTT. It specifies CASSPGQPGNTIYF.

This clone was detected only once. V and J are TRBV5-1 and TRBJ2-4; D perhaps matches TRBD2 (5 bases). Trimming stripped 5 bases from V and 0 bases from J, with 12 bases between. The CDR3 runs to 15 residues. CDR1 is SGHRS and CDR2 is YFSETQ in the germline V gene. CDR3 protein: CASRRVGEAKNIQYF. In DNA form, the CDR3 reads TGCGCCAGCAGAAGGGTCGGGGAAGCCAAAAACATTCAGTACTTC. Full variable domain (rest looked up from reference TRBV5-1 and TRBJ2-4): KAGVTQTPRYLIKTRGQQVTLSCSPISGHRSVSWYQQTPGQGLQFLFEYFSETQRNKGNFPGRFSGRQFSNSRSEMNVSTLELGDSALYLCASRRVGEAKNIQYFGAGTRLSVL.

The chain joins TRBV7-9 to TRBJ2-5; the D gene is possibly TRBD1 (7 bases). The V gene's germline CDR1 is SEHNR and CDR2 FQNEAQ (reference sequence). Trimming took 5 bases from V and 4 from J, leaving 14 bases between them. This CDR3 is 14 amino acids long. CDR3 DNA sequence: TGTGCCAGCAGCCGACAGGGAGGATTAGAGACCCAGTACTTC. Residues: CASSRQGGLETQYF. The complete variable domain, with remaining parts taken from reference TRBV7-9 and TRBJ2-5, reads DTGVSQNPRHKITKRGQNVTFRCDPISEHNRLYWYRQTLGQGPEFLTYFQNEAQLEKSRLLSDRFSAERPKGSFSTLEIQRTEQGDSAMYLCASSRQGGLETQYFGPGTRLLVL.

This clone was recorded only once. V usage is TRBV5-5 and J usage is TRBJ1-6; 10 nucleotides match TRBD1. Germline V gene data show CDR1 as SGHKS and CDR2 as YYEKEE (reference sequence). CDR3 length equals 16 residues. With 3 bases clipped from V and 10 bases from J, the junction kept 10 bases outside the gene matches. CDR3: CASSSRTGGIGSPLHF. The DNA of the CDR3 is TGTGCCAGCAGCTCCCGGACAGGGGGTATTGGCTCACCCCTCCACTTT.

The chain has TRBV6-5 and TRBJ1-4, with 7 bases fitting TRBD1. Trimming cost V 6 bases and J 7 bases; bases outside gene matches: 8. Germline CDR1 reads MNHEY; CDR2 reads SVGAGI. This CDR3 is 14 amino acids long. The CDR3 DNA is TGTGCCAGCAGCTACAGACAGGGCGGTGAAAAACTGTTTTTT. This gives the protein CASSYRQGGEKLFF.

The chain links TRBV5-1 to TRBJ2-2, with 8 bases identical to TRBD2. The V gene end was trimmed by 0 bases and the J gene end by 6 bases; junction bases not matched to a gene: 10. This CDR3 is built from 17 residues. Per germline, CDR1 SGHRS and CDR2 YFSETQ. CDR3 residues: CASSLGPRAGGSGELFF. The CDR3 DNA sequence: TGCGCCAGCAGCTTGGGACCACGCGCGGGGGGCTCCGGGGAGCTGTTTTTT.

CDR3 nucleotide sequence: TGCGCCAGCAGCTTGGGCAGGTTGAAGGAGACCCAGTACTTC. Encoded protein: CASSLGRLKETQYF. The chain recombines TRBV5-1 with TRBJ2-5; no definite D call. CDR1 and CDR2 (germline): SGHRS, YFSETQ. V lost 0 bases, J lost 5 bases, and 11 bases lay in between. The CDR3 loop spans 14 amino acids.

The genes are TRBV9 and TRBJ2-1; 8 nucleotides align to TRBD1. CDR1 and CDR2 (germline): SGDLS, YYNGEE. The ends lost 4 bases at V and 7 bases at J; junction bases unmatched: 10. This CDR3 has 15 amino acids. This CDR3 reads CASSRQGIDVNEQFF. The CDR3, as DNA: TGTGCCAGCAGCAGACAGGGGATTGATGTTAATGAGCAGTTCTTC.

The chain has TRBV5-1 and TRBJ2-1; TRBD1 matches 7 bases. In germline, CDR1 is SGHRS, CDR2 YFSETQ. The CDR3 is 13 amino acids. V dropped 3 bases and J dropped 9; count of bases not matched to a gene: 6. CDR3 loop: CASSSDRPAEQFF. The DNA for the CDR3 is TGCGCCAGCAGCTCGGACAGGCCTGCTGAGCAGTTCTTC.

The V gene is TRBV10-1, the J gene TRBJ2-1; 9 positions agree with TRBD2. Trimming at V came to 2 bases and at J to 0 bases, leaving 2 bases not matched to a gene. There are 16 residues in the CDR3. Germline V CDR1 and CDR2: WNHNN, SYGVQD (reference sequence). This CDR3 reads CASSEISGSSYNEQFF. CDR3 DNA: TGCGCCAGCAGTGAGATTAGCGGGAGCTCCTACAATGAGCAGTTCTTC.

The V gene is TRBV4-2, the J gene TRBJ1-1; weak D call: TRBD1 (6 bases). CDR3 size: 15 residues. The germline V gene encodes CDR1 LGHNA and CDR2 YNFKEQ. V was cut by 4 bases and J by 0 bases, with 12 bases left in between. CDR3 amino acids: CASSPQGQLNTEAFF. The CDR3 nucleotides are TGTGCCAGCAGCCCGCAGGGGCAGTTGAACACTGAAGCTTTCTTT.

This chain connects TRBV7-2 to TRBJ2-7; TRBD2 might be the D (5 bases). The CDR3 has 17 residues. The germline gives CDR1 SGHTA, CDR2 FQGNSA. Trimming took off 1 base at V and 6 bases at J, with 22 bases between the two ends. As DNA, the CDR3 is TGTGCCAGCAGCTTAGTGTTTGCGGGCGCCCTCGGAGGCGAGCAGTACTTC. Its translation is CASSLVFAGALGGEQYF.